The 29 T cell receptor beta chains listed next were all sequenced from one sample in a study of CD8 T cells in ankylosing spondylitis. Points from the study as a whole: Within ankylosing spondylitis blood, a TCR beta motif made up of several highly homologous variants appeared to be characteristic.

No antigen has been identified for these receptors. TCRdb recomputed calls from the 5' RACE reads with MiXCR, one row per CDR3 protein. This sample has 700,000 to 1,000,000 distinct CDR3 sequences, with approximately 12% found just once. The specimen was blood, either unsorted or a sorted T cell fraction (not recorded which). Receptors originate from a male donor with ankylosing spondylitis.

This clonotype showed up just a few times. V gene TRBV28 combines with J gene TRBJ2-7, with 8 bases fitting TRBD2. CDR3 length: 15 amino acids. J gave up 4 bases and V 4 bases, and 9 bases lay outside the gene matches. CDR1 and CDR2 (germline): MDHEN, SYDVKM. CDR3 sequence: CASSSSGGGSYEQYF. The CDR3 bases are TGTGCCAGCAGTTCCTCCGGGGGGGGGTCTTACGAGCAGTACTTC.

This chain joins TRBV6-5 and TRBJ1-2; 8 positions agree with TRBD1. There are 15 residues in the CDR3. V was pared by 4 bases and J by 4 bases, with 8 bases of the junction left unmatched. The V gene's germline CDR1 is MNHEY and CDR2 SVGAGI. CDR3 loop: CASSLTGDTLYGYTF. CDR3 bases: TGTGCCAGCAGTTTGACAGGGGATACGCTCTATGGCTACACCTTC.

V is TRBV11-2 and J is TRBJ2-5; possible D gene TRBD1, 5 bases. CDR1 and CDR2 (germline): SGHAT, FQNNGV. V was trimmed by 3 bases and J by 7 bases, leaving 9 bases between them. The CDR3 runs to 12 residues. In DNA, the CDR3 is TGTGCCAGCAGCTTGAAGGGGTCGACCCAGTACTTC. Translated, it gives CASSLKGSTQYF.

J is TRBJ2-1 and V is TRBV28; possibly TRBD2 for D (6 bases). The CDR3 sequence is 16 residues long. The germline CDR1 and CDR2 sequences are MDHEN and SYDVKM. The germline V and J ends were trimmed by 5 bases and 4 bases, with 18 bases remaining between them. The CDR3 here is CASSRGLLRSYNEQFF. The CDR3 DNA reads TGTGCCAGCAGTCGAGGACTACTTCGAAGTTACAATGAGCAGTTCTTC.

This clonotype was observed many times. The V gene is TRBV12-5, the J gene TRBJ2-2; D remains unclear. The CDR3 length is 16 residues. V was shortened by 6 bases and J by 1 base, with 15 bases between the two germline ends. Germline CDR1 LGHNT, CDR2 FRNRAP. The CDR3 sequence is CASGLGSQLNTGELFF. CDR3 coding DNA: TGTGCTAGTGGCCTAGGGTCACAGCTGAACACCGGGGAGCTGTTTTTT.

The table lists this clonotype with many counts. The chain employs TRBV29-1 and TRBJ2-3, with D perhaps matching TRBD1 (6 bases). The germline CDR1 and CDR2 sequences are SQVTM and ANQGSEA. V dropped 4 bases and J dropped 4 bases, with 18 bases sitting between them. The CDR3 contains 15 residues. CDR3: CSVGGVIRGPDTQYF. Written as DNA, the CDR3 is TGCAGCGTTGGAGGCGTGATCAGGGGCCCAGATACGCAGTATTTT.

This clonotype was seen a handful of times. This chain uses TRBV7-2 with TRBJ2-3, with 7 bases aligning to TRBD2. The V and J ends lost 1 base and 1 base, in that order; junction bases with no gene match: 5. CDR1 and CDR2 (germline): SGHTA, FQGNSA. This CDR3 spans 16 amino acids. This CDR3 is CASSLVSLAGTDTQYF. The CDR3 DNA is TGTGCCAGCAGCTTAGTGTCCCTAGCGGGCACAGATACGCAGTATTTT.

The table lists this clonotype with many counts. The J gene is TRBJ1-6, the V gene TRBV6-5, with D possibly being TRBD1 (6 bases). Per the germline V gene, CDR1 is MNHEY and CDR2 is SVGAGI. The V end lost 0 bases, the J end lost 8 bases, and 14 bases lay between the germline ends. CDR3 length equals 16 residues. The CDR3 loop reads CASSYSARQGHSPLHF. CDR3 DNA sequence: TGTGCCAGCAGTTACTCGGCCCGTCAGGGGCATTCACCCCTCCACTTT.

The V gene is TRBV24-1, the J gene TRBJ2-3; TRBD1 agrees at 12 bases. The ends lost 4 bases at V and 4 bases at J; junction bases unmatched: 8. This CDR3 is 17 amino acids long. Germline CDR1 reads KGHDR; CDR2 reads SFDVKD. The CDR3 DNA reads TGTGCCACCAGTGAGCCACCGGGACAGGGGGCATCAGATACGCAGTATTTT. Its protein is CATSEPPGQGASDTQYF.

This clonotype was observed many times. CDR3 DNA: TGTGCCAGCCTACTATCCTGGAGAGACGAAAAACTGTTTTTT. It translates to CASLLSWRDEKLFF. This chain links TRBV21-1 with TRBJ1-4. TRBV21-1 is a documented pseudogene. This CDR3 has 14 amino acids.

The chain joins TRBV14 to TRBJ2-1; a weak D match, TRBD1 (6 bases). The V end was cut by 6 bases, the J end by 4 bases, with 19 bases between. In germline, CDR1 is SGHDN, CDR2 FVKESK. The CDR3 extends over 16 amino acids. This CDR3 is CASSRWDTQLYNEQFF. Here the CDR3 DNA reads TGTGCCAGCAGTCGTTGGGACACCCAACTTTACAATGAGCAGTTCTTC.

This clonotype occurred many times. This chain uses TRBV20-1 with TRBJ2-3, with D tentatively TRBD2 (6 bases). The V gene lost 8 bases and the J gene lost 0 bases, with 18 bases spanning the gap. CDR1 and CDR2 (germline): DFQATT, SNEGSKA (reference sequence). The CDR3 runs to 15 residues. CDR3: CSSLRGESSTDTQYF. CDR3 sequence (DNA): TGCAGTAGTCTGCGCGGGGAGAGTAGCACAGATACGCAGTATTTT.

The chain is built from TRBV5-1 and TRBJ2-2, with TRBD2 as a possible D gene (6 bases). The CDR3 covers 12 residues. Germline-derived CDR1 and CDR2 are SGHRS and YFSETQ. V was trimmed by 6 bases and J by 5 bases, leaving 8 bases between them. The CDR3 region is CASMEGTGELFF. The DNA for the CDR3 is TGCGCCAGCATGGAGGGGACCGGGGAGCTGTTTTTT.

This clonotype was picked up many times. The CDR3 nucleotides read TGTGCCAGCAGCCCTCTGCTTAACGAGCAGTACTTC. This sequence encodes CASSPLLNEQYF. J is TRBJ2-7 and V is TRBV7-2; D remains ambiguous. V was shortened by 5 bases and J by 5 bases, with 10 bases between the two germline ends. Per germline, CDR1 SGHTA and CDR2 FQGNSA. The CDR3 runs 12 residues.

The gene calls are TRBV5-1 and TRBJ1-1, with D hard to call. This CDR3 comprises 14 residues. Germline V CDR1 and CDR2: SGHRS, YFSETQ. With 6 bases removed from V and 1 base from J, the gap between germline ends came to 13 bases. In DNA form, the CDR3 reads TGCGCCAGCAAGGTGGCTATCCCGAACACTGAAGCTTTCTTT. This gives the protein CASKVAIPNTEAFF.

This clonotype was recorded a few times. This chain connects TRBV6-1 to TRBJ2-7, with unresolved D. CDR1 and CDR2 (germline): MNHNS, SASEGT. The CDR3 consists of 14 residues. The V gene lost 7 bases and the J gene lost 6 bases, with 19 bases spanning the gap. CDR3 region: CASIDILDVGEQYF. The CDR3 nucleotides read TGTGCCAGCATTGACATCCTGGACGTGGGCGAGCAGTACTTC.

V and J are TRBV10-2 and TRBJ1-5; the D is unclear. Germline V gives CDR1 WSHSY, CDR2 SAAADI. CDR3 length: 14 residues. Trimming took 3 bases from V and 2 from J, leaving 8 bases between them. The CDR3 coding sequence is TGCGCCAGCAGTGACTACCCTGGCAATCAGCCCCAGCATTTT. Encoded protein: CASSDYPGNQPQHF.

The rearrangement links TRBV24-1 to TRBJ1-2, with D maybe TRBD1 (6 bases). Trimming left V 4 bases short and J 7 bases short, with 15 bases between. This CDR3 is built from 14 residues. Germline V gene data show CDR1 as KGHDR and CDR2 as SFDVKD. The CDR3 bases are TGTGCCACCAGTGAGGCCGACAGGTTAGGTGGCTACACCTTC. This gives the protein CATSEADRLGGYTF.

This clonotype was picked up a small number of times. The CDR3 DNA reads TGTGCCAGCAGCTTTGTCAGCAACTACGAGCAGTACTTC. This encodes CASSFVSNYEQYF. The gene calls are TRBV5-6 and TRBJ2-7; no firm D call. This CDR3 has 13 residues. Germline V gives CDR1 SGHDT, CDR2 YYEEEE. V dropped 2 bases and J dropped 3 bases, with 9 bases sitting between them.

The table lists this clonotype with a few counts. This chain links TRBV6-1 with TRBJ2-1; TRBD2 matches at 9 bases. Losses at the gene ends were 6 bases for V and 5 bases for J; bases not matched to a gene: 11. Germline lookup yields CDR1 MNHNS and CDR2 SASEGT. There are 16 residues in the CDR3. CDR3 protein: CASRTLSSGTDNEQFF. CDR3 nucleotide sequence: TGTGCCAGCAGAACCCTGTCTAGCGGGACTGACAATGAGCAGTTCTTC.

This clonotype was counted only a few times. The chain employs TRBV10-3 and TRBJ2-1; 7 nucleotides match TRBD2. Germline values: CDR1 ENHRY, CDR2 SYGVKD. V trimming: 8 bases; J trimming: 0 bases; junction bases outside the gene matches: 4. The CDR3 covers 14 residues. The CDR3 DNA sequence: TGTGCCATCGGCAGCGGGGACTCCTACAATGAGCAGTTCTTC. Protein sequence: CAIGSGDSYNEQFF.

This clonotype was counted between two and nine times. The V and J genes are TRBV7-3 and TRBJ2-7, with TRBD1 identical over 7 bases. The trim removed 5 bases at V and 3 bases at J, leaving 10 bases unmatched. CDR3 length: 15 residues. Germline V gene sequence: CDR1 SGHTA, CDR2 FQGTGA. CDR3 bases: TGTGCCAGCAGCAAACAGGGGCTAGGCGGCTACGAGCAGTACTTC. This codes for CASSKQGLGGYEQYF.

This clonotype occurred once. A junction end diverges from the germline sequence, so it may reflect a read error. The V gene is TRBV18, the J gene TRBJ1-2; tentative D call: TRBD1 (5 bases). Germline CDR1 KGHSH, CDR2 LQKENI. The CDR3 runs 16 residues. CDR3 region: CASSPTPGPVGYVYTF. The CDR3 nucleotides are TGTGCCAGCTCACCCACCCCGGGGCCGGTAGGGTATGTCTACACCTTC.

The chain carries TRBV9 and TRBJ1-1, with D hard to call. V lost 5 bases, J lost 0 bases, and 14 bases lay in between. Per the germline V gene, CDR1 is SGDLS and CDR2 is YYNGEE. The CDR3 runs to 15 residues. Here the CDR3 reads CASSRLAGMNTEAFF. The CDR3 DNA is TGTGCCAGCAGTCGTCTTGCGGGTATGAACACTGAAGCTTTCTTT.

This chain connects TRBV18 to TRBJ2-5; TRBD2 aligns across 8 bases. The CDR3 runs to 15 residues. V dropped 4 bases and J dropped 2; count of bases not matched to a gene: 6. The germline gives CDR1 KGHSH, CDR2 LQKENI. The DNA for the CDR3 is TGTGCCAGCTCACAGATGGGGACTAGACAAGAGACCCAGTACTTC. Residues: CASSQMGTRQETQYF.

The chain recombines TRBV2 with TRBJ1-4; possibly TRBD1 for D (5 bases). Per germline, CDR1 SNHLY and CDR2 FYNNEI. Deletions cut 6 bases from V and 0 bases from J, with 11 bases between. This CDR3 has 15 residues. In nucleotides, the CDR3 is TGTGCCAGCAGGACACGGGGGACAACTAATGAAAAACTGTTTTTT. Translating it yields CASRTRGTTNEKLFF.

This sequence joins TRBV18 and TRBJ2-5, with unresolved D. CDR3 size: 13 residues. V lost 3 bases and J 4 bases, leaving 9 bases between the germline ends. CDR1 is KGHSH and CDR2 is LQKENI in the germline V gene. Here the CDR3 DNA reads TGTGCCAGCTCACCTCGGTCCCGAGAGACCCAGTACTTC. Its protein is CASSPRSRETQYF. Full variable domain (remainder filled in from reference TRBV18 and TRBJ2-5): NAGVMQNPRHLVRRRGQEARLRCSPMKGHSHVYWYRQLPEEGLKFMVYLQKENIIDESGMPKERFSAEFPKEGPSILRIQQVVRGDSAAYFCASSPRSRETQYFGPGTRLLVL.

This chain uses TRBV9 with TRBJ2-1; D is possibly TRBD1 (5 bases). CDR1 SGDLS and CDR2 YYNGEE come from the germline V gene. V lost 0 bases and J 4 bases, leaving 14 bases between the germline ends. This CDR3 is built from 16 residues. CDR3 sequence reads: CASSVGGRTTYNEQFF. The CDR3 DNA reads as TGTGCCAGCAGCGTAGGGGGCAGAACTACTTACAATGAGCAGTTCTTC.

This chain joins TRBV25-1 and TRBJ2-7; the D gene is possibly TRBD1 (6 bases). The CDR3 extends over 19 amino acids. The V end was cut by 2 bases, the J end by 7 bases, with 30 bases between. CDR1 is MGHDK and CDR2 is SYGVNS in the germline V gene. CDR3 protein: CASSERVNRVSLLTGEQYF. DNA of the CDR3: TGTGCCAGCAGTGAACGGGTTAACAGGGTATCTCTCCTTACTGGGGAGCAGTACTTC.